A selection of T cell receptor beta chains follows, all from one sample in a study of breast tumors, draining lymph nodes, adjacent tissues. TCRdb redid the calling of the multiplex PCR reads with MiXCR, one entry per CDR3 protein. The table has approximately 89,000 distinct CDR3 sequences, roughly 29% seen once. Source material: axillary lymph node tissue. The receptor set was obtained from a female donor with breast cancer. Some clones in this sample may be carry-over from other donors' samples. Both conserved end residues are part of each CDR3. The D gene is left open where the match is weak. A row's size may be missing; if present it is once, few, many or a size class.

D: -; J: TRBJ2-3; size: many; V: TRBV5-1; DNA: TGCGCCAGCAGCTTTGGGACAACAGATACGCAGTATTTT; CDR3: CASSFGTTDTQYF
D: TRBD2; J: TRBJ2-4; size: once; V: TRBV7-9; DNA: TGTGCCAGCAGCTCCGGGGATAGCGGGAGGGCCGGGGGAGCCAAAAACATTCAGGACTTC; CDR3: CASSSGDSGRAGGAKNIQDF
D: -; J: TRBJ2-7; size: many; V: TRBV10-1; DNA: TGCGCCAGCAGTGATCCGGGCCTGGGGGTCTACGAGCAGTACTTC; CDR3: CASSDPGLGVYEQYF
D: TRBD2; J: TRBJ2-1; size: many; V: TRBV2; DNA: TGTGCCAGCAGGAGACTAGCGGGGGGGGGCGATGAGCAGTTCTTC; CDR3: CASRRLAGGGDEQFF
D: -; J: TRBJ1-2; size: many; V: TRBV7-2; DNA: TGTGCCAGCAGCTTAACCCCGCCTCAGGGCGGCTATGGCTACACCTTC; CDR3: CASSLTPPQGGYGYTF
D: -; J: TRBJ1-2; size: many; V: TRBV6-1; DNA: TGTGCCAGCAGTGAATTCGGGGAGGGTGGCTACACCTTC; CDR3: CASSEFGEGGYTF
D: -; J: TRBJ2-3; size: -; V: TRBV20-1; DNA: TGCAGTGCTAGATCCGACACGGGTACGCAGTATTTT; CDR3: CSARSDTGTQYF
D: TRBD1; J: TRBJ1-4; size: many; V: TRBV6-6; DNA: TGTGCCAGCAGCCAGGGACAGGGAGGAGAAAAACTGTTTTTT; CDR3: CASSQGQGGEKLFF
D: TRBD1; J: TRBJ1-4; size: few; V: TRBV11-2; DNA: TGTGTCAGCAGCGCGACAGGGATCGGTGAAGAACTGTTTTTT; CDR3: CVSSATGIGEELFF
D: -; J: TRBJ2-3; size: many; V: TRBV5-1; DNA: TGCGCCAGCAGCTTGGGGCAGCTGGATTACACAGATACGCAGTATTTT; CDR3: CASSLGQLDYTDTQYF
D: TRBD1; J: TRBJ2-7; size: many; V: TRBV3-1; DNA: TGTGCCAGCAGCCCTCGACAGGGTCGCTCCTACGAGCAGTACTTC; CDR3: CASSPRQGRSYEQYF
D: -; J: TRBJ1-2; size: many; V: TRBV7-9; DNA: TGTGCCAGCAGCCACTGGGGGGCCACTGGCTACACCTTC; CDR3: CASSHWGATGYTF
D: -; J: TRBJ1-1; size: many; V: TRBV20-1; DNA: TGCAGTGCTAGGGGCGCCTCCCTCACTGAAGCTTTCTTT; CDR3: CSARGASLTEAFF
D: -; J: TRBJ2-2; size: many; V: TRBV4-2; DNA: TGTGCCAGCAGCCAAGAGTACCCAGGGGCCACGAACACCGGGGAGCTGTTTTTT; CDR3: CASSQEYPGATNTGELFF
D: TRBD2; J: TRBJ2-1; size: many; V: TRBV4-2; DNA: TGTGCCAGCAGCCAAGTGGCGGGAGTTTCCAATGAGCAGTTCTTC; CDR3: CASSQVAGVSNEQFF
D: TRBD2; J: TRBJ2-1; size: -; V: TRBV7-2; DNA: TGTGCCAGCAGCCAAGATCGACTAGCGGGAGTAAAAAATGAGCAGTTCTTC; CDR3: CASSQDRLAGVKNEQFF
D: -; J: TRBJ2-7; size: many; V: TRBV14; DNA: TGTGCCAGCAGCCCAAGAATTTCTACGCAGCCGGGCGAGCAGTACTTC; CDR3: CASSPRISTQPGEQYF
D: TRBD2; J: TRBJ2-5; size: -; V: TRBV10-3; DNA: TGTGCCATCAGTGTGCGGGCGGGAGGAGGGGAGACCCAGTACTTC; CDR3: CAISVRAGGGETQYF
D: TRBD2; J: TRBJ2-1; size: many; V: TRBV9; DNA: TGTGCCAGCAGCGTAGGGCTAGCGGGATCCTACAATGAGCAGTTCTTC; CDR3: CASSVGLAGSYNEQFF
D: TRBD2; J: TRBJ2-1; size: many; V: TRBV6-5; DNA: TGTGCCAGCAGCTGGGGCGCTAGCGGGAGGGGTGAGCAGTTCTTC; CDR3: CASSWGASGRGEQFF
D: TRBD1; J: TRBJ1-6; size: many; V: TRBV19; DNA: TGTGCCAGTAGTGACAGGGCCGAGTATAATTCACCCCTCCACTTT; CDR3: CASSDRAEYNSPLHF
D: -; J: TRBJ1-3; size: -; V: TRBV5-1; DNA: TGCGCCAGCAGATGGGGCGGCAGAAACACCATATATTTT; CDR3: CASRWGGRNTIYF